The next 23 T cell receptor beta chains were all read from a single sample in a study of T-cell reconstitution after alpha-beta-depleted transplantation in children. Molecular barcoding with unique molecular identifiers was used for the TCRbeta library. TCRdb re-derived calls from the PCR reads in MiXCR, one entry per CDR3 protein. There are 500,000 or so distinct CDR3 sequences in the sample; less than 35% occur only once, and around 2.4% lies in the top ten. The sample here was PBMCs from the stem cell graft donor, taken from the stem cell graft. The receptor source for this set is a human donor who donated a stem cell graft to a child with aplastic anemia.

This chain links TRBV5-1 with TRBJ1-1, with 8 bases that match TRBD1. Germline assignment: CDR1 SGHRS and CDR2 YFSETQ. The J segment lost 9 bases and the V segment lost 0 bases, leaving 4 bases of the junction unmatched. The CDR3 has 13 amino acids. The CDR3, as DNA: TGCGCCAGCAGCTTGGGGGGACAGGAGAAAGCTTTCTTT. Its translation is CASSLGGQEKAFF.

V is TRBV30 and J is TRBJ1-5, with 8 bases fitting TRBD1. The CDR3 is 15 residues long. The V gene's germline CDR1 is GTSNPN and CDR2 SVGIG (reference sequence). V lost 1 base and J lost 4; bases outside the gene matches: 6. The CDR3 DNA follows: TGTGCCTGGAGTGATGGGTACAGGGGGAATCAGCCCCAGCATTTT. The encoded protein is CAWSDGYRGNQPQHF.

This clonotype has more than one count but fewer than ten. The genes are TRBV10-1 and TRBJ2-1, with a possible D match to TRBD2 (6 bases). Trimming shortened V by 9 bases and J by 3 bases, and 30 bases separated the two germline ends. From germline, CDR1 is WNHNN and CDR2 SYGVQD (reference sequence). The CDR3 has 19 residues. CDR3 sequence: CASRTHRDCLRVGYNEQFF. The CDR3 DNA sequence: TGCGCCAGTCGTACCCACCGGGACTGCCTCAGAGTTGGCTACAATGAGCAGTTCTTC.

There are a few counts of this clonotype. The J gene is TRBJ2-1, the V gene TRBV4-3; 7 bases fit TRBD2. Germline trimming cut 0 bases from V and 8 bases from J; bases unmatched to any gene: 13. The length of the CDR3 is 17 residues. Germline V lookup: CDR1 LGHNA, CDR2 YSLEER. CDR3 sequence (DNA): TGCGCCAGCAGCCAAGATTCTAGCGGAGCGAGAGGGGATGAGCAGTTCTTC. Protein product: CASSQDSSGARGDEQFF.

This clonotype has just a few counts. The chain combines TRBV5-6 with TRBJ2-1, with 8 nucleotides matching TRBD2. The CDR3 contains 16 residues. Germline-derived CDR1 and CDR2 are SGHDT and YYEEEE. The J segment lost 5 bases and the V segment lost 4 bases, leaving 11 bases of the junction unmatched. Here the CDR3 DNA reads TGTGCCAGCAGCCCCGAGCGGGAGAAAGTCGACAATGAGCAGTTCTTC. This codes for CASSPEREKVDNEQFF.

This clonotype came up a few times. This chain joins TRBV6-5 and TRBJ1-1, with D perhaps TRBD1 (6 bases). The CDR3 contains 14 residues. Trimming took off 2 bases at V and 5 bases at J, with 12 bases between the two ends. CDR1 and CDR2 (germline): MNHEY, SVGAGI. In nucleotides, the CDR3 is TGTGCCAGCAGTTACGGAGGGGGGAGGACTGAAGCTTTCTTT. It translates to CASSYGGGRTEAFF.

This clonotype was detected many times. The J gene is TRBJ2-1, the V gene TRBV27; D gene uncertain. The ends were cut back, 3 bases at V and 5 bases at J, with 2 bases in the middle. CDR3 length equals 11 residues. Germline V lookup: CDR1 MNHEY, CDR2 SMNVEV (reference sequence). The CDR3 sequence is CASSFHNEQFF. The DNA of the CDR3 is TGTGCCAGCAGTTTTCACAATGAGCAGTTCTTC.

J is TRBJ1-1 and V is TRBV6-1; unclear D gene. Per the germline V gene, CDR1 is MNHNS and CDR2 is SASEGT. Trimming removed 8 bases from V and 0 bases from J, with 28 bases in between. The CDR3 runs to 19 residues. The CDR3 is CASHLFVSLGPRMNTEAFF. The CDR3 DNA reads TGTGCCAGCCACCTTTTCGTCAGTCTGGGCCCCCGAATGAACACTGAAGCTTTCTTT.

The chain joins TRBV27 to TRBJ1-3; D is ambiguous. The CDR3 runs to 14 residues. Germline V gene sequence: CDR1 MNHEY, CDR2 SMNVEV (reference sequence). Trimming cost V 6 bases and J 0 bases, with 9 bases left between them. The CDR3 region has the DNA TGTGCCAGCAGCCACGTCGGCTCTGGAAACACCATATATTTT. It specifies CASSHVGSGNTIYF.

V gene TRBV5-4 combines with J gene TRBJ1-4; 8 nucleotides agree with TRBD1. CDR1 is SGHNT, CDR2 YYREEE, per germline (reference sequence). V trimming: 1 base; J trimming: 0 bases; junction bases outside the gene matches: 11. This CDR3 region has 19 residues. This chain's CDR3 is CASSLRQGAIFATNEKLFF. The DNA of the CDR3 is TGTGCCAGCAGCTTGAGGCAGGGGGCAATTTTTGCAACTAATGAAAAACTGTTTTTT.

This clonotype was counted a few times. The chain recombines TRBV4-3 with TRBJ2-1, with TRBD1 matching 7 bases. The J segment lost 3 bases and the V segment lost 0 bases, leaving 2 bases of the junction unmatched. Germline loops: CDR1 LGHNA, CDR2 YSLEER. The CDR3 covers 15 residues. The CDR3, as DNA: TGCGCCAGCAGCCAAGAAGGGGGCAGCTACAATGAGCAGTTCTTC. The encoded protein is CASSQEGGSYNEQFF.

V gene TRBV6-5 combines with J gene TRBJ2-2, with D uncertain. Germline assignment: CDR1 MNHEY and CDR2 SVGAGI. The V end was cut by 3 bases, the J end by 1 base, with 6 bases between. The CDR3 length is 14 residues. The CDR3 DNA reads as TGTGCCAGCAGTTATGGGGAGAACACCGGGGAGCTGTTTTTT. Its translation is CASSYGENTGELFF.

This clonotype appeared many times. The chain carries TRBV6-5 and TRBJ2-3; D not certain. Germline lookup yields CDR1 MNHEY and CDR2 SVGAGI. This CDR3 comprises 12 residues. The germline V and J ends were trimmed by 4 bases and 1 base, with 3 bases remaining between them. This CDR3 is CASSSRTDTQYF. In DNA form, the CDR3 reads TGTGCCAGCAGTTCCCGCACAGATACGCAGTATTTT.

The chain has TRBV27 and TRBJ2-1; 9 nucleotides agree with TRBD1. The germline gives CDR1 MNHEY, CDR2 SMNVEV (reference sequence). Trimming cost V 4 bases and J 8 bases; bases outside gene matches: 9. The CDR3 has 15 amino acids. Written as DNA, the CDR3 is TGTGCCAGCAGTTCCGCCCCGGACAGGGGCTATGAGCAGTTCTTC. It codes for CASSSAPDRGYEQFF.

This clonotype was observed a single time. A read error may be the cause here, since a much bigger clone is one base away. The V gene is TRBV7-6, the J gene TRBJ2-5; D is undetermined. Germline CDR1 SGHVS, CDR2 FNYEAQ. The CDR3 totals 13 residues. This CDR3 is CASSSTGEETHYF. The DNA for the CDR3 is TGTGCCAGCAGTTCCACGGGTGAAGAGACCCACTACTTC.

The chain recombines TRBV20-1 with TRBJ2-5; a weak D match, TRBD2 (6 bases). CDR3 length: 14 amino acids. Trimming removed 6 bases from V and 1 base from J, with 15 bases in between. Looked up from germline, CDR1 is DFQATT and CDR2 is SNEGSKA (reference sequence). CDR3 region: CSAVSGGGQETQYF. The CDR3 DNA reads TGCAGTGCCGTATCTGGGGGAGGCCAAGAGACCCAGTACTTC.

This clonotype was detected a few times. This chain links TRBV6-5 with TRBJ1-5; D is undetermined. The germline V gene encodes CDR1 MNHEY and CDR2 SVGAGI. The CDR3 runs 12 residues. Trimming left V 7 bases short and J 5 bases short, with 9 bases between. The CDR3 is CASKEGDQPQHF. CDR3 in DNA: TGTGCCAGCAAAGAGGGCGATCAGCCCCAGCATTTT.

This clonotype was counted a few times. The chain has TRBV4-2 and TRBJ1-1, with D possibly TRBD1 on 5 matching bases. The V gene lost 7 bases and the J gene lost 3 bases, with 21 bases spanning the gap. Germline V CDR1 and CDR2: LGHNA, YNFKEQ. CDR3 length: 16 residues. CDR3 nucleotide sequence: TGTGCCAGCACGATGGACGCGGGGCGAACTGACACTGAAGCTTTCTTT. Its protein is CASTMDAGRTDTEAFF.

V usage is TRBV11-2 and J usage is TRBJ1-4; 9 bases fit TRBD1. CDR3 length equals 13 residues. V was clipped by 5 bases and J by 8 bases; unmatched bases: 3. Per the germline V gene, CDR1 is SGHAT and CDR2 is FQNNGV. The CDR3 region is CASSDDRGEKLFF. The CDR3 DNA reads as TGTGCCAGCAGCGATGACAGGGGGGAAAAACTGTTTTTT.

The chain carries TRBV27 and TRBJ1-2, with TRBD1 as a possible D gene (5 bases). Germline CDR1 is MNHEY and CDR2 is SMNVEV (reference sequence). Deletions cut 2 bases from V and 7 bases from J, with 14 bases between. The CDR3 runs 14 residues. CDR3 nucleotides: TGTGCCAGCAGTTTAGTCAGGGCGACGGGTGGCTACACCTTC. Translating gives CASSLVRATGGYTF.

The rearrangement links TRBV5-5 to TRBJ1-1; maybe TRBD1 (6 bases). Trimming removed 0 bases from V and 7 bases from J, with 16 bases in between. CDR3 length equals 15 residues. CDR1 is SGHKS and CDR2 is YYEKEE in the germline V gene (reference sequence). The CDR3 DNA follows: TGTGCCAGCAGCTTGGCTGACCGGAGGGGGGTTGAAGCTTTCTTT. It encodes CASSLADRRGVEAFF. The variable domain in full, with the rest retrieved from reference TRBV5-5 and TRBJ1-1, is DAGVTQSPTHLIKTRGQQVTLRCSPISGHKSVSWYQQVLGQGPQFIFQYYEKEERGRGNFPDRFSARQFPNYSSELNVNALLLGDSALYLCASSLADRRGVEAFFGQGTRLTVV.

V gene TRBV7-9 combines with J gene TRBJ1-1; no clear D. Trimming cost V 4 bases and J 1 base, with 16 bases left between them. This CDR3 comprises 16 residues. Germline V CDR1 and CDR2: SEHNR, FQNEAQ (reference sequence). CDR3 DNA: TGTGCCAGCAGCTACGGTTGGTCCGGCGGGAACACTGAAGCTTTCTTT. It yields the protein CASSYGWSGGNTEAFF.

V gene TRBV7-2 combines with J gene TRBJ1-1; 10 nucleotides match TRBD1. This CDR3 spans 16 amino acids. The germline V gene has CDR1 SGHTA and CDR2 FQGNSA. With V trimmed by 5 bases and J by 7 bases, 13 bases remained unmatched. DNA for the CDR3: TGTGCCAGCAGCCGGCGACAGGGGGCTGTCTCGGGTGAAGCTTTCTTT. Residues: CASSRRQGAVSGEAFF.